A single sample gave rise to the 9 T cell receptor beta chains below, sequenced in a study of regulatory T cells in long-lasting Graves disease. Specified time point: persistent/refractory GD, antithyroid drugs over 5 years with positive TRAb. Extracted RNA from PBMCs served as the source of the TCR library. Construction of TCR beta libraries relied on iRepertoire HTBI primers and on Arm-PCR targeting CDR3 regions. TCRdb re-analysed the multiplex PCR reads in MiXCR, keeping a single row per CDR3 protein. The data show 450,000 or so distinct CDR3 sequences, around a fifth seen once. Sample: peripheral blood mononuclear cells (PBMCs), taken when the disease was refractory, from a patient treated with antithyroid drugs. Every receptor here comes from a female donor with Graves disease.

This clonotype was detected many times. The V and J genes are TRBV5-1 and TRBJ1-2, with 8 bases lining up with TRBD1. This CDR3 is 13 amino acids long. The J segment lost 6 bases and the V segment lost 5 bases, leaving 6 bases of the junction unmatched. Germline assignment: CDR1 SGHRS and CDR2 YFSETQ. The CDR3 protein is CASSAGGADGYTF. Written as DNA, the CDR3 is TGCGCCAGCAGTGCAGGGGGCGCGGATGGCTACACCTTC.

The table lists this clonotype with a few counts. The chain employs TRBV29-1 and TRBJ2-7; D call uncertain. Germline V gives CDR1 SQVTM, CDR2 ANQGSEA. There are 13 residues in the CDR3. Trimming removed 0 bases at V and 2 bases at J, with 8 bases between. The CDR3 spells CSVEETDTYEQYF. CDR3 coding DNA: TGCAGCGTTGAAGAGACCGATACCTACGAGCAGTACTTC.

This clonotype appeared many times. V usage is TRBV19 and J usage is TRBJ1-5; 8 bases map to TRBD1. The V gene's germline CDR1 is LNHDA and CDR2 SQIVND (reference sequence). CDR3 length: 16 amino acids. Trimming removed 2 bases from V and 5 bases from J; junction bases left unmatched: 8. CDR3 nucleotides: TGTGCCAGTAGTATAATGGTCAGGGGGCTGGATCAGCCCCAGCATTTT. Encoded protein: CASSIMVRGLDQPQHF. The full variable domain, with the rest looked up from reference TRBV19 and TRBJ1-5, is DGGITQSPKYLFRKEGQNVTLSCEQNLNHDAMYWYRQDPGQGLRLIYYSQIVNDFQKGDIAEGYSVSREKKESFPLTVTSAQKNPTAFYLCASSIMVRGLDQPQHFGDGTRLSIL.

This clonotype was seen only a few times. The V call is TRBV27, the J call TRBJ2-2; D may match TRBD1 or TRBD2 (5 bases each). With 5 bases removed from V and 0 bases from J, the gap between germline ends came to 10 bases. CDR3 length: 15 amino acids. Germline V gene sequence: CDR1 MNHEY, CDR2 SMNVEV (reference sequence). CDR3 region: CASSGTDSNTGELFF. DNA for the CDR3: TGTGCCAGCAGTGGGACCGACTCGAACACCGGGGAGCTGTTTTTT.

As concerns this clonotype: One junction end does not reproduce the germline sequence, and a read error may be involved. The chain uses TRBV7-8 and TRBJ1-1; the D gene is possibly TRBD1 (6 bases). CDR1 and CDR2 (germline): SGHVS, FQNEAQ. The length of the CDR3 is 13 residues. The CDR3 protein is CASSLAGGTEASF. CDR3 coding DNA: TGTGCCAGCAGCTTAGCGGGGGGCACTGAAGCTTCCTTT.

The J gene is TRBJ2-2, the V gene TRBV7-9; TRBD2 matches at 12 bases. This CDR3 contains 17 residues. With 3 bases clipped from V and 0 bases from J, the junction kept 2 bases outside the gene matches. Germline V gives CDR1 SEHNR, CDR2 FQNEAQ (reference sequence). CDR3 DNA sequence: TGTGCCAGCAGCTTCCTAGCGGGGGGGCCGAACACCGGGGAGCTGTTTTTT. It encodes CASSFLAGGPNTGELFF.

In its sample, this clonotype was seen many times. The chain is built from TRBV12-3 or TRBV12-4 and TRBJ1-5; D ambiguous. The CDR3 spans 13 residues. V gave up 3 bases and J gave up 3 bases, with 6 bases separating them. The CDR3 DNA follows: TGTGCCAGCAGTTTTGACCCCAATCAGCCCCAGCATTTT. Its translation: CASSFDPNQPQHF.

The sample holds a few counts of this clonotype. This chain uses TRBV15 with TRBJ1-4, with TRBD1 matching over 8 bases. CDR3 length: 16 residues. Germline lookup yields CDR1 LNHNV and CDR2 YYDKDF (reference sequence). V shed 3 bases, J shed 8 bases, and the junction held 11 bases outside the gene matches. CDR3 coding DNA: TGTGCCACCAGCAGGAGGATGGCAGGGGGCGACGAAAAACTGTTTTTT. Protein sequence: CATSRRMAGGDEKLFF.

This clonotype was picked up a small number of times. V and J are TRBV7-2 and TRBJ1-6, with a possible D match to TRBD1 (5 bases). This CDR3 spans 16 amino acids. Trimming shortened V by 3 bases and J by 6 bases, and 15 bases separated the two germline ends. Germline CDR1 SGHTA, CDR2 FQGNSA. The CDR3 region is CASSLRGGGGNSPLHF. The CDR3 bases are TGTGCCAGCAGCTTGAGGGGCGGGGGGGGTAATTCACCCCTCCACTTT. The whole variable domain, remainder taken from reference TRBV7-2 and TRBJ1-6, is GAGVSQSPSNKVTEKGKDVELRCDPISGHTALYWYRQSLGQGLEFLIYFQGNSAPDKSGLPSDRFSAERTGGSVSTLTIQRTQQEDSAVYLCASSLRGGGGNSPLHFGNGTRLTVT.